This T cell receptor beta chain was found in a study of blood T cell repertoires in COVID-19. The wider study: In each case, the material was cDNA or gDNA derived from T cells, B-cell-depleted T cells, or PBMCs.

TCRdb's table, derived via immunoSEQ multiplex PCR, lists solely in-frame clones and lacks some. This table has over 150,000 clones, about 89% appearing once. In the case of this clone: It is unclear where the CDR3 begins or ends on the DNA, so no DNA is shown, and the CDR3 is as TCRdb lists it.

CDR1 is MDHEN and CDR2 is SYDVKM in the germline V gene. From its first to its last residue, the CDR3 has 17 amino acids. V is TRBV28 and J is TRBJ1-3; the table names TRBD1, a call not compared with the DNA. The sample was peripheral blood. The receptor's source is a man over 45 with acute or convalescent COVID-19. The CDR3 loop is CASSFLAGEHSGNTIYF.